The 27 T cell receptor beta chains presented below share a single source sample, sequenced in a study of cytomegalovirus exposure and HLA in healthy donors. The PCR made use of 60 Vbeta and 13 Jbeta primers. Generated by immunoSEQ multiplex PCR, the TCRdb table keeps only in-frame clones and is missing some. The data show under 200,000 clones, around three quarters seen once. Sequencing input: PBMCs. The receptors here all came from a man aged 35-49 years in good health and CMV-seronegative.

The chain has TRBV27 and TRBJ2-2; 10 bases agree with TRBD2. This CDR3 is 16 amino acids long. CDR1 and CDR2 from the germline V gene are MNHEY and SMNVEV (reference sequence). Trimming took 3 bases from V and 6 from J; bases not matched to a gene: 7. This CDR3 reads CASSFRLAGESGELFF. For the CDR3, the DNA is TGTGCCAGCAGTTTTCGGCTAGCGGGAGAGTCCGGGGAGCTGTTTTTT.

The chain employs TRBV5-1 and TRBJ2-1; the match to TRBD2 covers 8 bases. Germline V gene sequence: CDR1 SGHRS, CDR2 YFSETQ. CDR3 size: 16 residues. Losses at the gene ends were 2 bases for V and 2 bases for J; bases not matched to a gene: 6. In DNA form, the CDR3 reads TGCGCCAGCAGCTTACTTAGCGGGAACACCTACAATGAGCAGTTCTTC. This sequence encodes CASSLLSGNTYNEQFF.

This rearrangement joins TRBV10-3 to TRBJ1-1, with D possibly being TRBD1 (5 bases). Germline lookup yields CDR1 ENHRY and CDR2 SYGVKD. The ends were cut back, 3 bases at V and 4 bases at J, with 21 bases in the middle. The CDR3 length is 17 residues. CDR3 nucleotide sequence: TGTGCCATCAGTGAAGACAGTACCCCCCGATCACTCACTGAAGCTTTCTTT. This gives the protein CAISEDSTPRSLTEAFF.

The CDR3 protein is CSVEGGQGVYNEQFF. DNA for the CDR3: TGCAGCGTTGAAGGGGGACAGGGGGTCTACAATGAGCAGTTCTTC. V usage is TRBV29-1 and J usage is TRBJ2-1, with TRBD1 identical over 11 bases. In germline, CDR1 is SQVTM, CDR2 ANQGSEA. The CDR3 contains 15 residues. V lost 1 base and J lost 3; bases outside the gene matches: 2.

For this clone: The sample holds other DNA sequences that translate to the same CDR3. The J gene is TRBJ2-1, the V gene TRBV15; D remains unclear. Germline CDR1 and CDR2: LNHNV and YYDKDF (reference sequence). Trimming took off 1 base at V and 5 bases at J, with 3 bases between the two ends. The length of the CDR3 is 12 residues. Here the CDR3 DNA reads TGTGCCACCAGCAGAGGCGACAATGAGCAGTTCTTC. Amino acids: CATSRGDNEQFF. Supplemented by reference TRBV15 and TRBJ2-1, the full variable domain reads DAMVIQNPRYQVTQFGKPVTLSCSQTLNHNVMYWYQQKSSQAPKLLFHYYDKDFNNEADTPDNFQSRRPNTSFCFLDIRSPGLGDTAMYLCATSRGDNEQFFGPGTRLTVL.

V usage is TRBV29-1 and J usage is TRBJ2-1; no clear D gene. The CDR3 runs to 12 residues. V lost 5 bases, J lost 8 bases, and 13 bases lay in between. Germline CDR1 reads SQVTM; CDR2 reads ANQGSEA. The CDR3 DNA sequence: TGCAGCGTTTCCCCCCCAAGCTATGAGCAGTTCTTC. Translating gives CSVSPPSYEQFF.

The table lists this clone with a few counts. This chain uses TRBV5-8 with TRBJ2-5; TRBD2 might be the D (6 bases). The CDR3 has 11 residues. V was cut by 0 bases and J by 11 bases, with 8 bases left in between. CDR1 is SGHTS, CDR2 YDEGEE, per germline. CDR3 nucleotides: TGTGCCAGCAGCTTGGGGGGAGGACAGTACTTC. Its protein is CASSLGGGQYF.

V usage is TRBV9 and J usage is TRBJ1-2; TRBD1 matches at 11 bases. The CDR3 runs 14 residues. Germline V gene sequence: CDR1 SGDLS, CDR2 YYNGEE. Trimming cost V 0 bases and J 7 bases; bases outside gene matches: 2. CDR3 in DNA: TGTGCCAGCAGCGTAGGGACAGGGGGCATTGGCTACACCTTC. Residues: CASSVGTGGIGYTF.

CDR3 DNA sequence: TGTGCCAGCTCACCGGCAGGGGGCTACGAGCAGTACGTC. Translation gives CASSPAGGYEQYV. V gene TRBV18 combines with J gene TRBJ2-7; TRBD1 matches at 7 bases. Unmatched junction bases numbered 2, after V lost 3 bases and J lost 3 bases. The CDR3 extends over 13 amino acids. Germline V lookup: CDR1 KGHSH, CDR2 LQKENI.

The V and J genes are TRBV6-5 and TRBJ1-1; tentatively, D is TRBD1 (6 bases). Per the germline V gene, CDR1 is MNHEY and CDR2 is SVGAGI. Trimming left V 6 bases short and J 1 base short, with 9 bases between. This CDR3 region has 13 residues. The CDR3 protein is CASRQGSNTEAFF. CDR3 nucleotides: TGTGCCAGCAGACAGGGTTCGAACACTGAAGCTTTCTTT.

The chain employs TRBV19 and TRBJ2-1, with a weak D call TRBD2 (5 bases). The germline V gene has CDR1 LNHDA and CDR2 SQIVND (reference sequence). The CDR3 consists of 13 residues. V was trimmed by 2 bases and J by 6 bases, leaving 8 bases between them. CDR3 region: CASSISGSNEQFF. CDR3 sequence (DNA): TGTGCCAGTAGTATAAGCGGAAGCAATGAGCAGTTCTTC.

The chain combines TRBV6-6 with TRBJ2-1, with D possibly TRBD2 on 5 matching bases. Germline lookup yields CDR1 MNHNY and CDR2 SVGAGI (reference sequence). The CDR3 is 14 amino acids. The germline V and J ends were trimmed by 5 bases and 3 bases, with 11 bases remaining between them. The CDR3, as DNA: TGTGCCAGCAGTACCACCCGGGACTACAATGAGCAGTTCTTC. Its protein product is CASSTTRDYNEQFF.

J is TRBJ2-7 and V is TRBV19; D remains unclear. Trimming pared 6 bases from V and 2 bases from J, leaving 8 bases between. The CDR3 has 12 residues. Germline V gene sequence: CDR1 LNHDA, CDR2 SQIVND (reference sequence). CDR3 coding DNA: TGTGCCAGTAGCGCGGAACCCTACGAGCAGTACGTC. Its translation is CASSAEPYEQYV.

CDR3 bases: TGTGCCAGCAGTGACGACAGAAGCAATCAGCCCCAGCATTTT. Its translation is CASSDDRSNQPQHF. The rearrangement links TRBV6-4 to TRBJ1-5, with D possibly being TRBD1 (5 bases). There are 14 residues in the CDR3. V was clipped by 2 bases and J by 1 base, with 6 bases between them. In germline, CDR1 is MRHNA, CDR2 SNTAGT.

This sequence joins TRBV5-1 and TRBJ1-1, with a weak D call TRBD1 (5 bases). CDR3 length: 15 amino acids. Germline V gene lookup returns CDR1 SGHRS and CDR2 YFSETQ. The germline V and J ends were trimmed by 1 base and 8 bases, with 18 bases remaining between them. The CDR3 loop is CASSLMFQGGEEAFF. CDR3 DNA: TGCGCCAGCAGCTTGATGTTCCAGGGAGGAGAAGAAGCTTTCTTT.

This chain joins TRBV2 and TRBJ1-2; TRBD1 matches 7 bases. CDR1 is SNHLY and CDR2 is FYNNEI in the germline V gene. The length of the CDR3 is 16 residues. Trimming cost V 0 bases and J 8 bases; bases outside gene matches: 12. In DNA form, the CDR3 reads TGTGCCAGCAGTGAAGCCGTTACAGGGGTAGGCGGGGGCTACACCTTC. Amino acids: CASSEAVTGVGGGYTF.

The chain has TRBV6-4 and TRBJ1-2, with D possibly matching TRBD1 (6 bases). CDR1 and CDR2 (germline): MRHNA, SNTAGT. The CDR3 spans 15 residues. Trimming pared 0 bases from V and 4 bases from J, leaving 12 bases between. The CDR3 protein is CASSDSGTPIYGYTF. DNA of the CDR3: TGTGCCAGCAGTGACTCGGGGACACCAATCTATGGCTACACCTTC.

The chain links TRBV4-1 to TRBJ1-5; 8 nucleotides agree with TRBD1. CDR3 length equals 13 residues. Germline V gives CDR1 MGHRA, CDR2 YSYEKL. Trimming took 4 bases from V and 7 from J; bases not matched to a gene: 3. The CDR3 DNA is TGCGCCAGCAGCCGCGACAGGGGCCAGCCCCAGCATTTT. As protein: CASSRDRGQPQHF.

The chain is built from TRBV6-6 and TRBJ2-1; 11 nucleotides agree with TRBD2. The CDR3 has 15 residues. The ends lost 6 bases at V and 9 bases at J; junction bases unmatched: 10. CDR1 and CDR2 from the germline V gene are MNHNY and SVGAGI (reference sequence). The DNA for the CDR3 is TGTGCCAGCAGAGCCACTAGCGGGAGTGAAGGTGAGCAGTTCTTC. It codes for CASRATSGSEGEQFF.

This rearrangement joins TRBV15 to TRBJ2-7; 9 bases are a match to TRBD1. After removal of 8 bases from V and 9 bases from J, the junction contained 14 bases not matched to a gene. Germline V CDR1 and CDR2: LNHNV, YYDKDF (reference sequence). The CDR3 contains 14 residues. The CDR3 DNA sequence: TGTGCCACCGCCTACCGGGACAGGGTCTTAGGGCAGTACTTC. This translates into CATAYRDRVLGQYF.

This clone was counted only a few times. The chain uses TRBV27 and TRBJ2-2; D might be TRBD2 (6 bases). The CDR3 is 16 amino acids. Trimming took off 5 bases at V and 0 bases at J, with 13 bases between the two ends. Germline CDR1 reads MNHEY; CDR2 reads SMNVEV (reference sequence). CDR3 region: CASSPLGEANTGELFF. Written as DNA, the CDR3 is TGTGCCAGCAGTCCCCTCGGGGAGGCGAACACCGGGGAGCTGTTTTTT.

J is TRBJ2-1 and V is TRBV10-1, with 10 bases identical to TRBD2. The junction had 15 bases not matched to a gene; V was cut back by 10 bases and J by 0 bases. Germline V CDR1 and CDR2: WNHNN, SYGVQD (reference sequence). The CDR3 length is 18 residues. The CDR3 spells CATLAPLAGPSSYNEQFF. The CDR3 nucleotides read TGCGCCACCCTTGCCCCACTAGCGGGGCCCAGCTCCTACAATGAGCAGTTCTTC.

CDR3 protein: CASSGGGQGAHEQFF. Here the CDR3 DNA reads TGTGCCAGCAGCGGCGGAGGGCAGGGGGCTCATGAGCAGTTCTTC. The V and J genes are TRBV5-4 and TRBJ2-1; 8 nucleotides match TRBD1. The CDR3 runs 15 residues. CDR1 and CDR2 from the germline V gene are SGHNT and YYREEE (reference sequence). V lost 4 bases and J lost 8; bases outside the gene matches: 11.

The V call is TRBV5-1, the J call TRBJ2-7; D is ambiguous. V was pared by 0 bases and J by 0 bases, with 13 bases between. Germline V CDR1 and CDR2: SGHRS, YFSETQ. This CDR3 is built from 16 residues. CDR3 bases: TGCGCCAGCAGCTTGGAGTCTGGGTACAGCTCCTACGAGCAGTACGTC. Protein sequence: CASSLESGYSSYEQYV.

J is TRBJ2-7 and V is TRBV28, with 10 bases that match TRBD2. The CDR3 extends over 12 amino acids. V shed 11 bases, J shed 3 bases, and the junction held 4 bases outside the gene matches. In germline, CDR1 is MDHEN, CDR2 SYDVKM. The CDR3 region is CAGASGSYEQYF. The CDR3 DNA sequence: TGTGCCGGCGCTAGCGGGAGCTACGAGCAGTACTTC.

The chain combines TRBV7-2 with TRBJ2-2, with 7 bases aligning to TRBD1. Germline-derived CDR1 and CDR2 are SGHTA and FQGNSA. The V and J ends lost 3 bases and 7 bases, in that order; junction bases with no gene match: 17. The CDR3 covers 18 residues. CDR3 sequence (DNA): TGTGCCAGCAGCTTTGACGCAATGACAGGGAGATTTGGCGGGGAGCTGTTTTTT. This sequence encodes CASSFDAMTGRFGGELFF.

This clone has only a few counts. The chain is built from TRBV9 and TRBJ2-7; 7 nucleotides line up with TRBD2. CDR3 size: 15 residues. Germline CDR1 and CDR2: SGDLS and YYNGEE. The V gene end was trimmed by 0 bases and the J gene end by 0 bases; junction bases not matched to a gene: 3. The CDR3 protein is CASSVGGGTSYEQYF. The CDR3 coding sequence is TGTGCCAGCAGCGTAGGGGGGGGGACCTCCTACGAGCAGTACTTC.